The clone carrying this T cell receptor (beta chain) came up a few times. One entry per CDR3 protein results from TCRdb running MiXCR on the 5' RACE reads. The data contain 470,000 or so distinct CDR3 sequences, approximately 24% of them singletons. This sample is drawn from a study of identical twins. The sample also formed part of further work on T cells expressing NK-cell markers. From that report: Dominant NKG2C+ clonotypes in five to seven donors made up roughly 1.0-7.0% of CD8+ T cells. Among a handful of donors, these clonotypes also ranked first in the CD3+CD56-NKG2C+ fraction.

This TCR derives from a woman under 30 in good health. Sequencing was carried out using CD4+ T cells sorted from blood.

CDR3 coding DNA: TGCAGCGTACTTGGGGAGCGGGCTGACCTCACAGATACGCAGTATTTT. Its translation is CSVLGERADLTDTQYF. The rearrangement links TRBV29-1 to TRBJ2-3, with a tentative D call TRBD2 (6 bases). The germline V gene encodes CDR1 SQVTM and CDR2 ANQGSEA. The CDR3 is made up of 16 amino acids. V was cut by 6 bases and J by 2 bases, with 21 bases left in between.